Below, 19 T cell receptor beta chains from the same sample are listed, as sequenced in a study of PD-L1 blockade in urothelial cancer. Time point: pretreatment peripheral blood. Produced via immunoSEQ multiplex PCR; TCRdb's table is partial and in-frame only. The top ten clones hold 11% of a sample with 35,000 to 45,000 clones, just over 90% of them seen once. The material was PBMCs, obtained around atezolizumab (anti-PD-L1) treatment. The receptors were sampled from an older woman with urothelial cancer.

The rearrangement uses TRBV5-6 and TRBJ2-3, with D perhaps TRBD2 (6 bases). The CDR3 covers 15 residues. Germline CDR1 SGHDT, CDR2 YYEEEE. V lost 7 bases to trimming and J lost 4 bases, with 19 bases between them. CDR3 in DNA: TGTGCCAGCTCCCGGCGGGACTCCCGATCAGATACGCAGTATTTT. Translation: CASSRRDSRSDTQYF.

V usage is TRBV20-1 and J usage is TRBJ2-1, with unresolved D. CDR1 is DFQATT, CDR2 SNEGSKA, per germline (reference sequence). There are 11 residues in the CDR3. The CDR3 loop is CSAPVYNEQFF. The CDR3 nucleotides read TGCAGCGCCCCGGTTTACAATGAGCAGTTCTTC.

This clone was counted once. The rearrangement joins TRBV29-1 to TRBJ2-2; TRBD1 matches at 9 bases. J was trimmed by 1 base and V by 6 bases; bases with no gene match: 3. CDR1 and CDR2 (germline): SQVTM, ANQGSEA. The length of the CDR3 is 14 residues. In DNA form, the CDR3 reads TGCAGCGTACAGGGGGCGAGGAACACCGGGGAGCTGTTTTTT. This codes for CSVQGARNTGELFF.

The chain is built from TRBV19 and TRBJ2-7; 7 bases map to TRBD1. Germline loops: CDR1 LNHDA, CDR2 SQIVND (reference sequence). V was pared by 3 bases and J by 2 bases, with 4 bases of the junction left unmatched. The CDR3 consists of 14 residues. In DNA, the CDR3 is TGTGCCAGTAGTATTCGACAGGGCCCCTACGAGCAGTACTTC. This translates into CASSIRQGPYEQYF.

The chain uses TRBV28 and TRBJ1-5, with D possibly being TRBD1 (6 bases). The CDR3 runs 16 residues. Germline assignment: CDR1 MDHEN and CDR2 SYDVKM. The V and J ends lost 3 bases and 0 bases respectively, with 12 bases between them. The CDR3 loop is CASSFWGGHSNQPQHF. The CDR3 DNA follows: TGTGCCAGCAGTTTTTGGGGGGGCCATAGCAATCAGCCCCAGCATTTT. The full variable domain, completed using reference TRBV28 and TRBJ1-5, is DVKVTQSSRYLVKRTGEKVFLECVQDMDHENMFWYRQDPGLGLRLIYFSYDVKMKEKGDIPEGYSVSREKKERFSLILESASTNQTSMYLCASSFWGGHSNQPQHFGDGTRLSIL.

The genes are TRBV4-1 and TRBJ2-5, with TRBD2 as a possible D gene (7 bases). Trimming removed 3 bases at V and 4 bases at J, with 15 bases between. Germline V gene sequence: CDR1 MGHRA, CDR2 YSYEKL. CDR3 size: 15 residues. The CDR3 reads CASSQRGGAGETQYF. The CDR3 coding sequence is TGCGCCAGCAGCCAGAGAGGGGGGGCTGGAGAGACCCAGTACTTC.

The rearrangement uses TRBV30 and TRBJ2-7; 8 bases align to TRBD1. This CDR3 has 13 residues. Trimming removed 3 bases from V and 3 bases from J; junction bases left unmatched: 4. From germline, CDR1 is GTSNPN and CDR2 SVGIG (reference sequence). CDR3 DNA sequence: TGTGCCTGGAGCAGGGGGCTGGACTACGAGCAGTACTTC. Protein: CAWSRGLDYEQYF.

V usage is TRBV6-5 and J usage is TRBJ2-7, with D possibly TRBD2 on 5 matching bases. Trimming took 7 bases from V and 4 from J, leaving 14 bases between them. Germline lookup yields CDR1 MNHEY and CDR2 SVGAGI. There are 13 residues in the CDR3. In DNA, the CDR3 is TGTGCCAGCACCCTCGGGATCCTTTACGAGCAGTACTTC. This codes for CASTLGILYEQYF.

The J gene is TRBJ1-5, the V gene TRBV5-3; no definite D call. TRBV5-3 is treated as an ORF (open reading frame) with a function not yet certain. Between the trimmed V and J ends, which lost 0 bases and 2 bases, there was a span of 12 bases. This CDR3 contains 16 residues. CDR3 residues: CARSLGALPGNQPQHF. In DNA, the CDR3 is TGTGCCAGAAGCTTGGGAGCCCTGCCGGGCAATCAGCCCCAGCATTTT.

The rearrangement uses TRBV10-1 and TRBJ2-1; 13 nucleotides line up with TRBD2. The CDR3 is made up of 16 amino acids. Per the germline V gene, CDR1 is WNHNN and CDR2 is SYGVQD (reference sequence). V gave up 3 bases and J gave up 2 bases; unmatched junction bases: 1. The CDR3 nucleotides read TGCGCCAGCAGTGACGGGACTAGCGGGGCCTACAATGAGCAGTTCTTC. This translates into CASSDGTSGAYNEQFF.

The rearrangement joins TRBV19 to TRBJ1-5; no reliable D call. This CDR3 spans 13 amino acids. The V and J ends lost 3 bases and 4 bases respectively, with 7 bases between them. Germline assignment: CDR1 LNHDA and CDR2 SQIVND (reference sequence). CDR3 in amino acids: CASSIIENQPQHF. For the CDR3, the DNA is TGTGCCAGTAGTATCATCGAGAATCAGCCCCAGCATTTT.

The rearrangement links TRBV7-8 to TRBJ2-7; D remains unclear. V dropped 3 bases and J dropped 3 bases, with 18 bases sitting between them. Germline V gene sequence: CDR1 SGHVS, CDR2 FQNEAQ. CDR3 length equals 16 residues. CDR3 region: CASSFARNPGRYEQYF. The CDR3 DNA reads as TGTGCCAGCAGCTTCGCTCGTAATCCCGGTCGCTACGAGCAGTACTTC.

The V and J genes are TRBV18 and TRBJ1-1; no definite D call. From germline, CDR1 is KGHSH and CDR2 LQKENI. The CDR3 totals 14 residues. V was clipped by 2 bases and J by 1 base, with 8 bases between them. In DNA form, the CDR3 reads TGTGCCAGCTCACCAGGGCGTACGAACACTGAAGCTTTCTTT. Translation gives CASSPGRTNTEAFF.

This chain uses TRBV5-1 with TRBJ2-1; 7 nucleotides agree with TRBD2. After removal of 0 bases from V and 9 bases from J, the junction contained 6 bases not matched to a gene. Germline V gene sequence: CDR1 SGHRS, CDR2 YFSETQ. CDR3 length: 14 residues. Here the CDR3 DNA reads TGCGCCAGCAGCTTGGAGAGTCCGGGGGGTGAGCAGTTCTTC. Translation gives CASSLESPGGEQFF.

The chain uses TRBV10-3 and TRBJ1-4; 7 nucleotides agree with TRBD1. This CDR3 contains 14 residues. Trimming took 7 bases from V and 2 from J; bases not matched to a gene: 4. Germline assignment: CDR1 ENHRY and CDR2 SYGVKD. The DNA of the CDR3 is TGTGCCATCAAGAAACAGGGGACTAATGAAAAACTGTTTTTT. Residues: CAIKKQGTNEKLFF.

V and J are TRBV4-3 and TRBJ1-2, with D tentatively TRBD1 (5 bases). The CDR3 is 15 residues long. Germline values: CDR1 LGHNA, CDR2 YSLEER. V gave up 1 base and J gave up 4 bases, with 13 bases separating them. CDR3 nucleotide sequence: TGCGCCAGCAGCCAAGGACCAGGGCTAGGCTATGGCTACACCTTC. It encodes CASSQGPGLGYGYTF.

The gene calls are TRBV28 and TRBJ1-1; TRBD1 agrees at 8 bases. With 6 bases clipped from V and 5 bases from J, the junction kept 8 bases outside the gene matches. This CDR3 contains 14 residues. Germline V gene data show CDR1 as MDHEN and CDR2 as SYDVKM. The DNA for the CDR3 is TGTGCCAGCAGCTCCAGGGGGCGCCGGACTGAAGCTTTCTTT. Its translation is CASSSRGRRTEAFF.

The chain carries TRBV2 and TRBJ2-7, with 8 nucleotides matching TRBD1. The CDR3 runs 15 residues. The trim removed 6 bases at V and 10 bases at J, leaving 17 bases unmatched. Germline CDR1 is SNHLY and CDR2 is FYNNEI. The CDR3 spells CASSARVPGQEGQYF. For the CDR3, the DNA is TGTGCCAGCAGCGCCAGGGTGCCGGGACAGGAAGGACAGTACTTC.

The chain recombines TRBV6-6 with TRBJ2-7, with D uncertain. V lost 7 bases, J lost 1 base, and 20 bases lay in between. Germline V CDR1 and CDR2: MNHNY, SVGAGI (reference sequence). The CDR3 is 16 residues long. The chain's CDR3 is CASTQDGAAQSYEQYF. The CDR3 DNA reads TGTGCCAGCACCCAAGATGGTGCGGCCCAATCCTACGAGCAGTACTTC.